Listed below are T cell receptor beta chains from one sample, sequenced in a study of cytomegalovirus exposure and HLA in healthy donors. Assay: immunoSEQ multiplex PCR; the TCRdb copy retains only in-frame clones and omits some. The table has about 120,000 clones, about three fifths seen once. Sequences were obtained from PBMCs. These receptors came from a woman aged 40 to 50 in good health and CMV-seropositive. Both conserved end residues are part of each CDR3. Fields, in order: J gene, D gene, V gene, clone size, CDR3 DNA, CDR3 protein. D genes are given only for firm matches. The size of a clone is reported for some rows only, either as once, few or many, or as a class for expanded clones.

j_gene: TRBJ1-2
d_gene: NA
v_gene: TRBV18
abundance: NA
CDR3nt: TGTGCCAGCTCAACAGGGAGCGGCTACACCTTC
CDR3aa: CASSTGSGYTF

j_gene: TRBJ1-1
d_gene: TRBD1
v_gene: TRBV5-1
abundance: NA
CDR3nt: TGCGCCAGCAGCAAAGGACAGGGAAACACTGAAGCTTTCTTT
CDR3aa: CASSKGQGNTEAFF

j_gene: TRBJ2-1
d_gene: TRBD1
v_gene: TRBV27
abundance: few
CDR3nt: TGTGCCAGCAGCTCACTTGGGACAGGGTTCTACAATGAGCAGTTCTTC
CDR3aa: CASSSLGTGFYNEQFF

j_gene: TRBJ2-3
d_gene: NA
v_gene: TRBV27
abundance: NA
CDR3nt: TGTGCCAGCAGTTTCGAGCTTTCAGGGGCGGCCCAGTATTTT
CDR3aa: CASSFELSGAAQYF

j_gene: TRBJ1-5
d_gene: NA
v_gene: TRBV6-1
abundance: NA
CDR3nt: TGTGCCAGCAACCTCAATTGGGGCTATCAGCCCCAGCATTTT
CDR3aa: CASNLNWGYQPQHF

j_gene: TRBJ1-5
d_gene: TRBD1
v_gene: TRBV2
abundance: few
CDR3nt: TGTGCCAGCAGGGGGCCAGGGGGCAGTGGTCAGCCCCAGCATTTT
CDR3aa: CASRGPGGSGQPQHF

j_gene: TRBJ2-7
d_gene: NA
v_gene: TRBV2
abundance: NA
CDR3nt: TGTGCCAGCAGTGCCCAGGGGGGTGTACACGAGCAGTACTTC
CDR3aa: CASSAQGGVHEQYF

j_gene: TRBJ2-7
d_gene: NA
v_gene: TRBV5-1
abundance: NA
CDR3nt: TGCGCCAGCAGCGCCAGGGACTCCTACGAGCAGTACTTC
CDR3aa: CASSARDSYEQYF

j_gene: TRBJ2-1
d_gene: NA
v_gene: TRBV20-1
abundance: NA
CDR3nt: TGCAGTGTTGGGGCCCTTCGGGAGCAGTTCTTC
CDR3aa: CSVGALREQFF

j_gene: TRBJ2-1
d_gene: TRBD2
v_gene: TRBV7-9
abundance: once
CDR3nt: TGTGCCAGCCGGGGACTAGGCGATGAGCAGTTCTTC
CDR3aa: CASRGLGDEQFF

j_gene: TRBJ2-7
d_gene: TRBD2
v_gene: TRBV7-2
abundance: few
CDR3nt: TGTGCCAGCAGCCTCCTCCGACTAGCGGGGGTCCACCGTTCCTACGAGCAGTACTTC
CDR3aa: CASSLLRLAGVHRSYEQYF

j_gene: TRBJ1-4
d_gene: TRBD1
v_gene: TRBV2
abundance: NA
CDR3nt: TGTGCCAGCACTCGGACAGGGACTAATGAAAAACTGTTTTTT
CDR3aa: CASTRTGTNEKLFF

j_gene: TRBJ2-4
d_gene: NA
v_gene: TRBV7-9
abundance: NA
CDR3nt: TGTGCCAGCAGCCTAGTACCAGGGGAAAACATTCAGTACTTC
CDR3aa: CASSLVPGENIQYF

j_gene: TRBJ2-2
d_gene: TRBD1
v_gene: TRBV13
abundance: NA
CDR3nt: TGTGCCAACAGCCCCTGGGACAGGGGCCCCGGGGAGCTGTTTTTT
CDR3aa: CANSPWDRGPGELFF

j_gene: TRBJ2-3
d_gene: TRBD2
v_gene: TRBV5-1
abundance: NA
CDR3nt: TGCGCCAGCAGCTTTCTGGGACTAGCGTCGTTGGATACGCAGTATTTT
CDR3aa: CASSFLGLASLDTQYF

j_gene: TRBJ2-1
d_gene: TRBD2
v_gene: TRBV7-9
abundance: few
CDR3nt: TGTGCCAGCAGCTTAGGGTGGGGACTAGCGGGGAGGGAGCAGTTCTTC
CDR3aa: CASSLGWGLAGREQFF

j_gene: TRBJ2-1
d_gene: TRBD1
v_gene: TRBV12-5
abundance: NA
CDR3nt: TGTGCTAGTGGCTCCGGACAGGGAGGCTACAATGAGCAGTTCTTC
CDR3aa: CASGSGQGGYNEQFF

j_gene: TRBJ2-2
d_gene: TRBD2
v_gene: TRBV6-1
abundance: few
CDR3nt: TGTGCCAGCAGTGTAGCGGGGGGGGAAACCGGGGAGCTGTTTTTT
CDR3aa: CASSVAGGETGELFF

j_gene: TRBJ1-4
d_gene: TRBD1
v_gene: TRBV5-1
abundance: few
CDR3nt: TGCGCCAGCAGCCCCACAGGGGGTTCTAATGAAAAACTGTTTTTT
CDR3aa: CASSPTGGSNEKLFF

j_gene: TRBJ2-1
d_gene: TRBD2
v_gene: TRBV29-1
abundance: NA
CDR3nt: TGCAGCGTTGAGGGAGGGAGTAGCTACAATGAGCAGTTCTTC
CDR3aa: CSVEGGSSYNEQFF

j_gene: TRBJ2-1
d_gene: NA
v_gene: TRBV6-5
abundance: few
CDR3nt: TGTGCCAGCAGTTTGGGAGGACCCGTTACCTACAATGAGCAGTTCTTC
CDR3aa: CASSLGGPVTYNEQFF

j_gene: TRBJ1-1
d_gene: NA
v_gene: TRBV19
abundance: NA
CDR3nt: TGTGCCAGTAGTGTCGGGGGATTGAACACTGAAGCTTTCTTT
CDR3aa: CASSVGGLNTEAFF

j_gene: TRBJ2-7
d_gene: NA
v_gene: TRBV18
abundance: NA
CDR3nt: TGTGCCAGCGCACCCGCTTCCGGGTCCTCCTACGAGCAGTACTTC
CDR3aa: CASAPASGSSYEQYF

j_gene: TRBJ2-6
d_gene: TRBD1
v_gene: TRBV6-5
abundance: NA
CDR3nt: TGTGCCAGCAGTTACGCTCAGGGGGCTGGGGCCAACGTCCTGACTTTC
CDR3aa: CASSYAQGAGANVLTF

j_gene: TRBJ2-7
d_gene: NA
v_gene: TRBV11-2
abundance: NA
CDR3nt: TGTGCCAGCAGCTTCCCAGGGCAGGGGTTCTACGAGCAGTACTTC
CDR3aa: CASSFPGQGFYEQYF

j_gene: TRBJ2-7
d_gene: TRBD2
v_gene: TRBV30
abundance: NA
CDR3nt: TGTGCCTGGGGGGGAGGGTGCGAGCAGTACTTC
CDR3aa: CAWGGGCEQYF

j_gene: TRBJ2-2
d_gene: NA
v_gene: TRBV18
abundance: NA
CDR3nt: TGTGCCACCTCCTGGGAGGCTAGCGATTACACCGGGGAGCTGTTTTTT
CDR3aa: CATSWEASDYTGELFF